Sequencing of this TCR beta chain was carried out in a study of blood T cell repertoires in COVID-19. Turning to the study itself: Sites across the United States, Italy and Spain contributed samples from acute and convalescent COVID-19. Sources were T cells, B-cell-depleted T cells, or PBMCs; the material itself was cDNA or gDNA.

CDR1 is LNHDA and CDR2 is SQIVND in the germline V gene (reference sequence). V was pared by 0 bases and J by 7 bases, with 12 bases between. The CDR3 contains 15 residues. In the authors' methods: Estimates of nucleated cell counts were drawn from the amplification of reference gene primers. Here immunoSEQ multiplex PCR was the method, and the copy in TCRdb shows in-frame clones only, minus some. The DNA gave D and trimming, while V, J and clone size come from that table. The table records under 300,000 clones, 88% of them present only once. V usage is TRBV19 and J usage is TRBJ1-4; weak D call: TRBD1 (6 bases). Sample: peripheral blood. The sequence came from a woman in her thirties or forties who had recovered from COVID-19. Written as DNA, the CDR3 is TGTGCCAGTAGTATAGATCATGGCAGGGGTGAAAAACTGTTTTTT. Its translation is CASSIDHGRGEKLFF.